This T cell receptor (beta chain) was captured in a study of blood T cell repertoires in COVID-19. Residents of under 25 US areas, aged about 18 to 95 years, made up the participants. Cohort assignment relied on participant-reported clinical history. Study processing details: Reference gene primer amplification in the assay estimated nucleated cell counts. Generated by immunoSEQ multiplex PCR, the TCRdb table keeps only in-frame clones and is missing some. Clone size and V and J calls were adopted from that table, with D and trimming inferred from the DNA. The sample consists of a few hundred thousand clones, roughly nine tenths of them appearing once. This clone came up a few times. Specimen: PBMCs or T cells enriched from blood (not recorded which). The receptor was derived from a woman in her fifties or sixties who had been exposed to COVID-19.

CDR3 DNA: TGTGCCAGCAGTGAAGCCCCTAGCGGGGGGCCCTACGAGCAGTACTTC. Amino acids: CASSEAPSGGPYEQYF. V and J are TRBV6-1 and TRBJ2-7, with 11 bases fitting TRBD2. This CDR3 comprises 16 residues. V lost 0 bases and J lost 2; bases outside the gene matches: 3. Germline assignment: CDR1 MNHNS and CDR2 SASEGT.